This T cell receptor beta chain was obtained from a study of shared clonotypes between healthy human individuals. In the study overall: Donor ages ranged 18 to 49 years: a couple of women, a few men.

Unsorted PBMC contributed approximately 300 ng DNA, some 29,000 T cell genomes, to each replicate PCR. Unsorted PBMC DNA underwent sequencing on ten immunoSEQ deep assay plates. Only in-frame clones appear in the TCRdb table, and some are missing; sequencing was by immunoSEQ multiplex PCR. The table has around 430,000 clones, roughly three quarters seen once. CDR3 length: 17 residues. Germline values: CDR1 SNHLY, CDR2 FYNNEI. V was trimmed by 5 bases and J by 1 base, leaving 18 bases between them. Source material: PBMCs. The chain carries TRBV2 and TRBJ1-5; D might be TRBD1 (5 bases). The origin of this receptor is a woman aged 40 to 55 in good health. Some clones in this sample may be carry-over from other donors' samples. The CDR3 spells CASSKLVAGLSNQPQHF. In nucleotides, the CDR3 is TGTGCCAGCAGTAAGCTTGTGGCAGGGTTGAGCAATCAGCCCCAGCATTTT. Full variable domain (rest looked up from reference TRBV2 and TRBJ1-5): EPEVTQTPSHQVTQMGQEVILRCVPISNHLYFYWYRQILGQKVEFLVSFYNNEISEKSEIFDDQFSVERPDGSNFTLKIRSTKLEDSAMYFCASSKLVAGLSNQPQHFGDGTRLSIL.